This is a list of T cell receptor beta chains from one sample in a study of blood T cell repertoires in COVID-19. Clones were read by immunoSEQ multiplex PCR, and TCRdb kept only the in-frame ones, dropping some. The sample comprises about 160,000 clones, 70% to 90% of which are singletons, and approximately 7% rests with the top ten. Sample: peripheral blood. The receptors originated from a man older than 75 with COVID-19, enrolled during active disease. CDR3s include the opening cysteine and the closing phenylalanine or tryptophan. Each record gives: CDR3 DNA, CDR3 protein, clone size, D gene, V gene, J gene. A D gene is named only where the DNA matches it firmly. Clone size is given for some rows only: seen once, a few or many times, or a class if the clone is expanded.

TGTGCCAGCAGTTTACCCCAGGGGGGCCAGCCCCAGCATTTT	CASSLPQGGQPQHF	.	TRBD1	TRBV28	TRBJ1-5
TGTGCCAGCAGCCAAGTAGGGACAGGGAACTATGGCTACACCTTC	CASSQVGTGNYGYTF	.	TRBD1	TRBV4-2	TRBJ1-2
TGTGCCAGCATCTCTGCGGGACAGGGGGCTTCTGCTTTCTTT	CASISAGQGASAFF	.	TRBD1	TRBV28	TRBJ1-1
TGTGCCAGCAGTAGAAGACAGGGGGATCAGCCCCAGCATTTT	CASSRRQGDQPQHF	once	TRBD1	TRBV6-5	TRBJ1-5
TGTGCCAGCAGTTATGACAGGGACGCTGAAGCTTTCTTT	CASSYDRDAEAFF	.	TRBD1	TRBV27	TRBJ1-1
TGTGCCAGCTCACCACCGATAGATGGAAACACCATATATTTT	CASSPPIDGNTIYF	once	.	TRBV18	TRBJ1-3
TGTGCCAGCAGCTTAGTAGCATTAGAGACCCAGTACTTC	CASSLVALETQYF	.	.	TRBV7-2	TRBJ2-5
TGTGCCAGCAGTGAATCCGGACAGGGTGGTGAAAAACTGTTTTTT	CASSESGQGGEKLFF	.	TRBD1	TRBV25-1	TRBJ1-4
TGTGCCAGCAGTTTATTTCGGGAGGGGAACACTGAAGCTTTCTTT	CASSLFREGNTEAFF	.	.	TRBV28	TRBJ1-1
TGTGCCAGCAGCCAGCAGGGCAGGGTCTATGGCTACACCTTC	CASSQQGRVYGYTF	once	.	TRBV5-8	TRBJ1-2
TGTGCCAGTAGTACCACAGGGGACTATGGCTACACCTTC	CASSTTGDYGYTF	.	TRBD1	TRBV19	TRBJ1-2
TGTGCCAGCAGCGTGACAGCTGCCTACGAGCAGTACTTC	CASSVTAAYEQYF	.	.	TRBV5-5	TRBJ2-7
TGTGCCAGCAGTGTAACAGGGAAGGGCAATCAGCCCCAGCATTTT	CASSVTGKGNQPQHF	.	.	TRBV6-8	TRBJ1-5
TGCGCCAGCAGTCAATTCATCGGCCGCAGTCGACAGATGAACACTGAAGCTTTCTTT	CASSQFIGRSRQMNTEAFF	once	.	TRBV23-1	TRBJ1-1
TGTGCCAGCAGCAGACAGTCCCTGAACACTGAAGCTTTCTTT	CASSRQSLNTEAFF	.	.	TRBV9	TRBJ1-1
TGTGCCAGCACGGTGTCTTTTAGCAATCAGCCCCAGCATTTT	CASTVSFSNQPQHF	.	.	TRBV2	TRBJ1-5
TGTGCCAACAGTCCGGACAGGGGAGACCAAGAGACCCAGTACTTC	CANSPDRGDQETQYF	.	TRBD1	TRBV2	TRBJ2-5
TGTGCCAGCAGCCAAGGGGGGGAAAACGAACTGTTTTTT	CASSQGGENELFF	.	.	TRBV3-1/TRBV3-2	TRBJ1-4
TGTGCCAGCAGCCCAGACTGGGGCTCAGATACGCAGTATTTT	CASSPDWGSDTQYF	.	.	TRBV7-7	TRBJ2-3
TGTGCCAGCAGCTTAGGGGGGGGCGATGGCAATCAGCCCCAGCATTTT	CASSLGGGDGNQPQHF	.	.	TRBV7-6	TRBJ1-5
TGTGCCAGCAGACCCACAGGGGTAACGGGCTACGAGCAGTACTTC	CASRPTGVTGYEQYF	.	TRBD1	TRBV6-5	TRBJ2-7
TGTGCCAGCAGCTCGGGACAGGGATGGACTTATAATTCACCCCTCCACTTT	CASSSGQGWTYNSPLHF	.	TRBD1	TRBV13	TRBJ1-6
TGTGCCAGCAGCGTGGGTCAGGACAGTGCCTACGAGCAGTACTTC	CASSVGQDSAYEQYF	once	.	TRBV9	TRBJ2-7
TGTGCCAGCAGCCAAGAGCAGGATCCCAAAAACATTCAGTACTTC	CASSQEQDPKNIQYF	.	.	TRBV4-2	TRBJ2-4
TGCGCCACCCTGGGGGGGGTTGGTTCACCCCTCCACTTT	CATLGGVGSPLHF	few	.	TRBV10-2	TRBJ1-6
TGTGCCAGCAGCTCCTACAGGGGGGGCGGGCCCCTCCACTTT	CASSSYRGGGPLHF	.	TRBD1	TRBV7-2	TRBJ1-6
TGTGCCAGCAGCCGGTACAATGAGCAGTTCTTC	CASSRYNEQFF	.	.	TRBV12-3/TRBV12-4	TRBJ2-1
TGTGCCAGCAGCTTAACAAAAGGGGGCAACACTGAAGCTTTCTTT	CASSLTKGGNTEAFF	.	TRBD1	TRBV7-6	TRBJ1-1
TGTGCCAGCAGCCAGGGAGGCTTGCGGGAGACCCAGTACTTC	CASSQGGLRETQYF	.	.	TRBV4-2	TRBJ2-5
TGTGCCAGCAGCTTAGGGACAGGGCCGACAGATACGCAGTATTTT	CASSLGTGPTDTQYF	.	TRBD1	TRBV7-2	TRBJ2-3
TGTGCCAGCAGCTTAGGGGCGCTAAGTAGACACTTTGAAGCTTTCTTT	CASSLGALSRHFEAFF	.	.	TRBV11-2	TRBJ1-1
TGTGCCAGCAGTTACAGGGGAAATCAGCCCCAGCATTTT	CASSYRGNQPQHF	once	TRBD1	TRBV12-3/TRBV12-4	TRBJ1-5
TGTGCCAGCAGCTATATGGACAGGGCCTCTGGAAACACCATATATTTT	CASSYMDRASGNTIYF	few	TRBD1	TRBV11-3	TRBJ1-3
TGTGCCAGCAGCTCTCCCGCGGTGGAGACCCAGTTCTTC	CASSSPAVETQFF	.	.	TRBV11-2	TRBJ2-1
TGTGCCAGCAGCGAACAGGGGGAGAACACTGAAGCTTTCTTT	CASSEQGENTEAFF	.	TRBD1	TRBV6-2/TRBV6-3	TRBJ1-1
TGTGCCAGCAGCCAAGGGACTAGCGGGGCGGGGGAGACCCAGTACTTC	CASSQGTSGAGETQYF	.	TRBD2	TRBV3-1/TRBV3-2	TRBJ2-5
TGTGCCAGCCCCCCCGGGACAGGGGGCGGAGATACGCAGTATTTT	CASPPGTGGGDTQYF	.	TRBD1	TRBV6-5	TRBJ2-3
TGTGCCAGCAGCTTCCGCGGCTCTGGGGCCAACGTCCTGACTTTC	CASSFRGSGANVLTF	.	.	TRBV7-2	TRBJ2-6
TGCAGCGTCGACTCTTCGGGACAGGGGGCATACGAGCAGTACTTC	CSVDSSGQGAYEQYF	.	TRBD1	TRBV29-1	TRBJ2-7
TGTGCCAGCAGCCTGACGGGACAACCGTACGGAGGCTACACCTTC	CASSLTGQPYGGYTF	.	.	TRBV5-5	TRBJ1-2
TGTGCCAGCAGTGTCCCAGGGAACACTGAAGCTTTCTTT	CASSVPGNTEAFF	.	.	TRBV28	TRBJ1-1
TGTGCCAGCAGCCGAGGGGACAGGGCCCGGGGCTACACCTTC	CASSRGDRARGYTF	.	TRBD1	TRBV28	TRBJ1-2
TGTGCCAGCAGTTACTCGGTGGGAGATGGCAATCAGCCCCAGCATTTT	CASSYSVGDGNQPQHF	.	.	TRBV6-6	TRBJ1-5
TGTGCCAGCAGCCCTACGGGACAGGGGTACGAGCAGTACTTC	CASSPTGQGYEQYF	.	TRBD1	TRBV7-8	TRBJ2-7
TGTGCCAGCTCAACGACAGGGGGCAACGAGCAGTACTTC	CASSTTGGNEQYF	.	TRBD1	TRBV18	TRBJ2-7
TGTGCCAGCAGCTTCACCGGGACACCTACGAACACCGGGGAGCTGTTTTTT	CASSFTGTPTNTGELFF	few	.	TRBV9	TRBJ2-2
TGTGCCAGCTCACAAGACAGGAGCCAGCCCCAGCATTTT	CASSQDRSQPQHF	.	.	TRBV18	TRBJ1-5
TGCGCCAGCAGCAATCAGGGGGTGTCAGCTAACTATGGCTACACCTTC	CASSNQGVSANYGYTF	.	TRBD1	TRBV5-1	TRBJ1-2
TGTGCCAGCAGTATACAGGGGGGTCAATATGGCTACACCTTC	CASSIQGGQYGYTF	.	TRBD1	TRBV6-5	TRBJ1-2
TGTGCCAGCAGCCCGGAGGGTGAAAAACTGTTTTTT	CASSPEGEKLFF	.	.	TRBV12-3/TRBV12-4	TRBJ1-4
TGTGCCAGCAGCCTGACAGGGGCCTACGAGCAGTACTTC	CASSLTGAYEQYF	.	TRBD1	TRBV5-5	TRBJ2-7
TGTGCCAGCAGTGAAGCCTCCAGGGGAAACACCGGGGAGCTGTTTTTT	CASSEASRGNTGELFF	.	.	TRBV6-1	TRBJ2-2
TGTGCCAGCAGCTTGAGGAGGGGGGGTAGCTCTGAAGCTTTCTTT	CASSLRRGGSSEAFF	.	.	TRBV5-4	TRBJ1-1
TGTGCCAGCAGTTTCCACGACAGGGGCAACTATGGCTACACCTTC	CASSFHDRGNYGYTF	.	TRBD1	TRBV27	TRBJ1-2
TGTGCCAGCAGCCTACAGGGGGCGGCTAATGAAAAACTGTTTTTT	CASSLQGAANEKLFF	.	TRBD1	TRBV7-3	TRBJ1-4